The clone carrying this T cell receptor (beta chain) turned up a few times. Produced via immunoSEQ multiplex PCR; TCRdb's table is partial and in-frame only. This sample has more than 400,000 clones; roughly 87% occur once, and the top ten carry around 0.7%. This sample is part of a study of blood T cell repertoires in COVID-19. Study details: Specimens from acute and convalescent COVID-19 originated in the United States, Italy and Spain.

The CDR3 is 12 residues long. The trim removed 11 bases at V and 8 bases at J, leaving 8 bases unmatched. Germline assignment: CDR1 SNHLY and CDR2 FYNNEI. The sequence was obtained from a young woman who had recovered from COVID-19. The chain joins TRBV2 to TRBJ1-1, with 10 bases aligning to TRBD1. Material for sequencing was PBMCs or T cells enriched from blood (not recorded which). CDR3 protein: CAGETGGVEAFF. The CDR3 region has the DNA TGTGCCGGAGAGACAGGGGGCGTCGAAGCTTTCTTT.